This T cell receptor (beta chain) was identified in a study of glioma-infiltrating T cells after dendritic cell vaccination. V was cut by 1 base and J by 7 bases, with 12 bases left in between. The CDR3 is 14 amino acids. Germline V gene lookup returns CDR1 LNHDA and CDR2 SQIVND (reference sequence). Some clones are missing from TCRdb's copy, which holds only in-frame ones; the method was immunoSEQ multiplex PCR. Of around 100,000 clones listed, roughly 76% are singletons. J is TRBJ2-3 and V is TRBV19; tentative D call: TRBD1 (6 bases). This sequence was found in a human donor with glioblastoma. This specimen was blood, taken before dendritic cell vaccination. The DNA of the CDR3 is TGTGCCAGTAGTATAGCCAGGGGAGTAAATACGCAGTATTTT. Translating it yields CASSIARGVNTQYF. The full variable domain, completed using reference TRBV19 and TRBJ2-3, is DGGITQSPKYLFRKEGQNVTLSCEQNLNHDAMYWYRQDPGQGLRLIYYSQIVNDFQKGDIAEGYSVSREKKESFPLTVTSAQKNPTAFYLCASSIARGVNTQYFGPGTRLTVL.